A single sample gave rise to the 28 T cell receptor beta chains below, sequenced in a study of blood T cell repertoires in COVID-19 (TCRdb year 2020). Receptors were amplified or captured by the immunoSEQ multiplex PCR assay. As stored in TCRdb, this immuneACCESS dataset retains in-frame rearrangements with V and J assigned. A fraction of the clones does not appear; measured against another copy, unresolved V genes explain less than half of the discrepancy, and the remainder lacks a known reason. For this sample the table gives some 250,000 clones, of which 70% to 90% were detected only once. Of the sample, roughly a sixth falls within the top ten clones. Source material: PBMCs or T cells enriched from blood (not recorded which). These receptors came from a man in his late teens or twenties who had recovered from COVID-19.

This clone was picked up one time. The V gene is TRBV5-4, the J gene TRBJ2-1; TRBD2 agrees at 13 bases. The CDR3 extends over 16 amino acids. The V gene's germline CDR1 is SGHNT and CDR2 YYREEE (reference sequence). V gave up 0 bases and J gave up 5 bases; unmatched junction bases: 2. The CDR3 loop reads CASSLGGTSGNNEQFF. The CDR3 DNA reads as TGTGCCAGCAGCTTGGGGGGGACTAGCGGGAACAATGAGCAGTTCTTC.

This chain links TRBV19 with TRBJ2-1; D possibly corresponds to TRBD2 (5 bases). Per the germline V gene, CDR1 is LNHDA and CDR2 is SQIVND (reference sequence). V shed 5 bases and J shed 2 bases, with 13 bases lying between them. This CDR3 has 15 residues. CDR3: CASSAGLSTYNEQFF. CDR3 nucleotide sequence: TGTGCCAGTAGTGCCGGACTTTCCACCTACAATGAGCAGTTCTTC.

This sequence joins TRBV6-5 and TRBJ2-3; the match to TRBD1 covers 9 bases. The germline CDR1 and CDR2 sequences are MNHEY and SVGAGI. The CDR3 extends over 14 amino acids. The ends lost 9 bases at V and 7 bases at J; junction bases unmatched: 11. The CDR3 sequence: CASRGQGRMNTQYF. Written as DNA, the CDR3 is TGTGCCAGTCGTGGACAGGGGCGGATGAATACGCAGTATTTT.

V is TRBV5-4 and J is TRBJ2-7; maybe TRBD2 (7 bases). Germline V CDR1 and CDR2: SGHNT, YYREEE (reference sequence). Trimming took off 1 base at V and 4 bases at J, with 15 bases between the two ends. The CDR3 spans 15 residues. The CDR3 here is CASSLLLGGRYEQYF. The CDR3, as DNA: TGTGCCAGCAGCTTGTTACTCGGGGGGCGGTACGAGCAGTACTTC.

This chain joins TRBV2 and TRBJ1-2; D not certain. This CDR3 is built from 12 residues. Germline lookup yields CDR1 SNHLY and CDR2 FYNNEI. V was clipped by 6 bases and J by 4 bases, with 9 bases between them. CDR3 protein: CASRPGSYGYTF. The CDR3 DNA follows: TGTGCCAGCAGGCCAGGCAGCTATGGCTACACCTTC.

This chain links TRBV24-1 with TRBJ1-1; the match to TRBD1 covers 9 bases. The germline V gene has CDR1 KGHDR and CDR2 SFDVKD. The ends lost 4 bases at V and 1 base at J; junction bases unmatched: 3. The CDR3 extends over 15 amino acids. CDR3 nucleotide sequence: TGTGCCACCAGTGAGAACAGGGGGCCGAACACTGAAGCTTTCTTT. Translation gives CATSENRGPNTEAFF.

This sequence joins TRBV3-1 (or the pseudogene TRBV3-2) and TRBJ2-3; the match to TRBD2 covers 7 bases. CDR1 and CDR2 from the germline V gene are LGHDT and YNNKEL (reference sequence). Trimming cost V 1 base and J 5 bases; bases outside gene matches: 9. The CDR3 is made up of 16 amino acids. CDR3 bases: TGTGCCAGCAGCCAAGTGGGCGGGAGAGGTGAAGATACGCAGTATTTT. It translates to CASSQVGGRGEDTQYF.

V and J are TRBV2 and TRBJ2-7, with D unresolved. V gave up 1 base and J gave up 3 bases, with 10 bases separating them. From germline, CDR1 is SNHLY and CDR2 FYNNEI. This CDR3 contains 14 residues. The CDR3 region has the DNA TGTGCCAGCAGTGAAGGGGCAGGCGTCTACGAGCAGTACTTC. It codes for CASSEGAGVYEQYF. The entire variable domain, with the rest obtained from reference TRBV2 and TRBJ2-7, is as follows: EPEVTQTPSHQVTQMGQEVILRCVPISNHLYFYWYRQILGQKVEFLVSFYNNEISEKSEIFDDQFSVERPDGSNFTLKIRSTKLEDSAMYFCASSEGAGVYEQYFGPGTRLTVT.

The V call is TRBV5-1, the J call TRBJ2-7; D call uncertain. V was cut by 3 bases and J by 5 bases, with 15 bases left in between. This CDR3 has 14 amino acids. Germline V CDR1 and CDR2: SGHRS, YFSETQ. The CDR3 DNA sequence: TGCGCCAGCAGCTCGGCGACGGTAGCCAACGAGCAGTACTTC. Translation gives CASSSATVANEQYF.

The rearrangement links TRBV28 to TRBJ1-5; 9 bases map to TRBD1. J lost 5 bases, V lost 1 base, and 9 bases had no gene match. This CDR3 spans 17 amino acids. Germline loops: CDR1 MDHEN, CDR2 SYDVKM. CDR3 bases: TGTGCCAGCAGTTTATTCCCCAGGACAGGGGTCCATCAGCCCCAGCATTTT. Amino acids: CASSLFPRTGVHQPQHF. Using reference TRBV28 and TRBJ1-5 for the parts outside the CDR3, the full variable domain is DVKVTQSSRYLVKRTGEKVFLECVQDMDHENMFWYRQDPGLGLRLIYFSYDVKMKEKGDIPEGYSVSREKKERFSLILESASTNQTSMYLCASSLFPRTGVHQPQHFGDGTRLSIL.

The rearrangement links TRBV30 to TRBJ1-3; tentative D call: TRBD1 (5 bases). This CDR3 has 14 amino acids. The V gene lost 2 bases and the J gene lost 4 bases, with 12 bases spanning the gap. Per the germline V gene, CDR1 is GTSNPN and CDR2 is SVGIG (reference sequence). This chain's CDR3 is CAWSTGTLGNTIYF. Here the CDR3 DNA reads TGTGCCTGGAGTACCGGGACTCTAGGAAACACCATATATTTT.

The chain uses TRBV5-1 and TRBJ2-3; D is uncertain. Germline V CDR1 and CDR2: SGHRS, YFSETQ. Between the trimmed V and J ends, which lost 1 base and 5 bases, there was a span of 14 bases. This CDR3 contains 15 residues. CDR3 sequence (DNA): TGCGCCAGCAGCTTGATGACACCCTACCTAGATACGCAGTATTTT. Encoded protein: CASSLMTPYLDTQYF.

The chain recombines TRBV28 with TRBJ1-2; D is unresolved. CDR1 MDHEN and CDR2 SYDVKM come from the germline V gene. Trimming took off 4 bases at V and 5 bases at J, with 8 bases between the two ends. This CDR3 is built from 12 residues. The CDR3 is CASSWSRYGYTF. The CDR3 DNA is TGTGCCAGCAGTTGGAGCCGGTATGGCTACACCTTC.

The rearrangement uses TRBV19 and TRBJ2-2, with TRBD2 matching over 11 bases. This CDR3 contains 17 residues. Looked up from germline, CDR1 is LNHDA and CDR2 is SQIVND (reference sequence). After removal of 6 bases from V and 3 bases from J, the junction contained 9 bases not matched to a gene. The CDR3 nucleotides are TGTGCCAGTAGGCCGGGACTAGCGGTTTTGTACACCGGGGAGCTGTTTTTT. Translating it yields CASRPGLAVLYTGELFF.

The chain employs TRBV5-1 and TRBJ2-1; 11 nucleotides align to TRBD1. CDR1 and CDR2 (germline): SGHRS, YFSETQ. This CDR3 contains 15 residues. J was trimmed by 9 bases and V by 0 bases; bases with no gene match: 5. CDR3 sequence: CASSLEGQGAFEQFF. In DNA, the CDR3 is TGCGCCAGCAGCTTGGAAGGACAGGGGGCATTTGAGCAGTTCTTC.

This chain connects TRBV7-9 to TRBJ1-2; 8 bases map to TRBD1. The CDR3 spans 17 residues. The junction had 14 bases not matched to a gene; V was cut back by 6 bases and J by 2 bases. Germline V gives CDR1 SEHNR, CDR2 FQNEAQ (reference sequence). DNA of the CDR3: TGTGCCAGCAGTCGAAATACTGGACAGGGAAACAACTATGGCTACACCTTC. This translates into CASSRNTGQGNNYGYTF.

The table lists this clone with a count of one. CDR3 in amino acids: CASSPGDQPQHF. DNA for the CDR3: TGTGCCAGCAGCCCCGGGGATCAGCCCCAGCATTTT. The rearrangement uses TRBV7-9 and TRBJ1-5; D call uncertain. Trimming pared 5 bases from V and 5 bases from J, leaving 7 bases between. This CDR3 has 12 residues. Germline V gives CDR1 SEHNR, CDR2 FQNEAQ (reference sequence). The whole variable domain, filled in from reference TRBV7-9 and TRBJ1-5, reads DTGVSQNPRHKITKRGQNVTFRCDPISEHNRLYWYRQTLGQGPEFLTYFQNEAQLEKSRLLSDRFSAERPKGSFSTLEIQRTEQGDSAMYLCASSPGDQPQHFGDGTRLSIL.

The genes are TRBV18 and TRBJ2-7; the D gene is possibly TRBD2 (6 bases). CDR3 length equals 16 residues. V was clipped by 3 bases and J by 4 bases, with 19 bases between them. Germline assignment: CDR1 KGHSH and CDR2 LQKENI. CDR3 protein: CASSPTAGTRNYEQYF. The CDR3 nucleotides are TGTGCCAGCTCACCCACTGCTGGGACTCGAAATTACGAGCAGTACTTC.

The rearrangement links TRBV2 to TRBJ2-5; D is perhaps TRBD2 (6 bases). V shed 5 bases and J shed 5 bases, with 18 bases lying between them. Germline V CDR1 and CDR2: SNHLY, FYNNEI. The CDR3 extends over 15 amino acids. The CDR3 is CASSPGGWLAETQYF. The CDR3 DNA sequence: TGTGCCAGCAGTCCCGGAGGGTGGCTAGCGGAGACCCAGTACTTC.

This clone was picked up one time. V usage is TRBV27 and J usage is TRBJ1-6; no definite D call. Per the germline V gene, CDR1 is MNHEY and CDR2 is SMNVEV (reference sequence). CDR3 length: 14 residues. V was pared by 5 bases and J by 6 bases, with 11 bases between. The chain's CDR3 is CASSLQVSNSPLHF. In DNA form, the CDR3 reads TGTGCCAGCAGTCTCCAGGTGTCTAATTCACCCCTCCACTTT.

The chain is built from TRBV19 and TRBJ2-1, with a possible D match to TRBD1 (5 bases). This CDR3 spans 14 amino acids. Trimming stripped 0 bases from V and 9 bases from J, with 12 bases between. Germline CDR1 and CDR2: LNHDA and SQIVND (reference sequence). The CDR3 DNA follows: TGTGCCAGTAGTATAGATCGCAGGGTTCTTGAGCAGTTCTTC. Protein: CASSIDRRVLEQFF.

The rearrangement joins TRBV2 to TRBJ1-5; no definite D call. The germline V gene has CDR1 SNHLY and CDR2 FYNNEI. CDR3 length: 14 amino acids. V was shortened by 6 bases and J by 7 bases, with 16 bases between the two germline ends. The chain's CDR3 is CASSAGSVGQPQHF. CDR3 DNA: TGTGCCAGCAGCGCGGGTTCGGTGGGGCAGCCCCAGCATTTT.

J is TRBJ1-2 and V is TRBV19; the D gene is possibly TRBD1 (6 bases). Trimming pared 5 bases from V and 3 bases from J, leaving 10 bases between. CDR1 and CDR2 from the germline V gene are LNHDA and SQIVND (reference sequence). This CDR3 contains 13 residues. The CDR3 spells CASSLQGYYGYTF. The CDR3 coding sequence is TGTGCCAGTAGTCTCCAGGGGTACTATGGCTACACCTTC.

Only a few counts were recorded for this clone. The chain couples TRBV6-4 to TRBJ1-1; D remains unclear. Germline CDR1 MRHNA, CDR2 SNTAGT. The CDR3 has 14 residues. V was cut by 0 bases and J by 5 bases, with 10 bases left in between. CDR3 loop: CASSDSEEDTEAFF. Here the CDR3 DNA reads TGTGCCAGCAGTGACTCGGAGGAAGATACTGAAGCTTTCTTT.

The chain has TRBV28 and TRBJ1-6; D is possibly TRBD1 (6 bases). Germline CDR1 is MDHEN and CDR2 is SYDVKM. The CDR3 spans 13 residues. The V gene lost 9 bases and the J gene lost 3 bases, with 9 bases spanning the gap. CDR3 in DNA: TGTGCCAGTGAGACAGGCTATAATTCACCCCTCCACTTT. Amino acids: CASETGYNSPLHF.

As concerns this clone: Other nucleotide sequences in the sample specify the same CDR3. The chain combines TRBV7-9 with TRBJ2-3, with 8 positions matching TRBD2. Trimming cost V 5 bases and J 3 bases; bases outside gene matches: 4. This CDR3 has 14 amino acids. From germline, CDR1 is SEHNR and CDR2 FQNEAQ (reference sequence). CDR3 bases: TGTGCCAGCAGCCCCCGGGGGGGGACAGATACGCAGTATTTT. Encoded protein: CASSPRGGTDTQYF.

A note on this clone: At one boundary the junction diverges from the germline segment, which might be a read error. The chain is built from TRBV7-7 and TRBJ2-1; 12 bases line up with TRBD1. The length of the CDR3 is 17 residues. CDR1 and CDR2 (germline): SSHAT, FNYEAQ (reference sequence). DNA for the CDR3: TGTGCTAGCAGCCGAACCCGGGGACAGGGGGCACCGGGTGAGCAGTTCTTC. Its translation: CASSRTRGQGAPGEQFF.

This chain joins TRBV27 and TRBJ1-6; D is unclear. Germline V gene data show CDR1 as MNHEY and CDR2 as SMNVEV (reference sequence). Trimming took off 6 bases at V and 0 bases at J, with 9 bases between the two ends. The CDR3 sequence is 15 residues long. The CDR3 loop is CASRQISSYNSPLHF. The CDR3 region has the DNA TGTGCCAGCAGACAAATAAGCTCCTATAATTCACCCCTCCACTTT.